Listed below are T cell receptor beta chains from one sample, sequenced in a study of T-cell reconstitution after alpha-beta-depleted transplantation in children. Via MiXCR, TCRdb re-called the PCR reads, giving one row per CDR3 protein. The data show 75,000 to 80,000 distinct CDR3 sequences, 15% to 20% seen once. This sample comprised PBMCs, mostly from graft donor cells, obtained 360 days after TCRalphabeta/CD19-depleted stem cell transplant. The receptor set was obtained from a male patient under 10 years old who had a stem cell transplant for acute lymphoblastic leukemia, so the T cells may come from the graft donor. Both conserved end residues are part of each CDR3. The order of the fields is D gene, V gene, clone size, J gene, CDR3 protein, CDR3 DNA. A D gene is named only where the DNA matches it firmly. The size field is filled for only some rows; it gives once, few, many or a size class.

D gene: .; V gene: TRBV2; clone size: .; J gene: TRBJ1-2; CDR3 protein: CASSEDGPYGYTF; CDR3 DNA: TGTGCCAGCAGTGAAGACGGGCCTTATGGCTACACCTTC
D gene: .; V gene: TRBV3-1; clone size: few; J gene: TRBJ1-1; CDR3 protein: CASSHHRGMNTEAFF; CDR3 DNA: TGTGCCAGCAGCCACCACCGCGGGATGAACACTGAAGCTTTCTTT
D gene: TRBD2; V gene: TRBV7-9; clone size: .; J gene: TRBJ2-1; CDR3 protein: CASSRGLALAGEFF; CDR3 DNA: TGTGCCAGCAGCCGGGGACTAGCCCTTGCGGGGGAGTTCTTC
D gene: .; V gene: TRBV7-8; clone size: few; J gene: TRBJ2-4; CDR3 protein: CASSRPTKNIQYF; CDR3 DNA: TGTGCCAGCAGCCGACCAACTAAAAACATTCAGTACTTC
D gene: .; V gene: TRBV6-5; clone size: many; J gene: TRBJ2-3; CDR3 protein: CASSYLGGGESTDTQYF; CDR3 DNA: TGTGCCAGCAGTTATCTGGGTGGCGGGGAGAGCACAGATACGCAGTATTTT
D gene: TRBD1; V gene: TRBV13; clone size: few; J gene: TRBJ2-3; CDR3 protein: CASSLWVGQAFTDTQYF; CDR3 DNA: TGTGCCAGCAGCTTATGGGTAGGACAGGCCTTCACAGATACGCAGTATTTT
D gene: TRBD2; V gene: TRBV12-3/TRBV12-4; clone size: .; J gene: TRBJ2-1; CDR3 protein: CASSPRLAGPLSYNEQFF; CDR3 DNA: TGTGCCAGCAGTCCCCGACTAGCGGGGCCTCTCTCCTACAATGAGCAGTTCTTC
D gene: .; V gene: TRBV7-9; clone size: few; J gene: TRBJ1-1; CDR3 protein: CASSPTVGIHTEAFF; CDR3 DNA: TGTGCCAGCAGCCCTACCGTAGGGATACACACTGAAGCTTTCTTT
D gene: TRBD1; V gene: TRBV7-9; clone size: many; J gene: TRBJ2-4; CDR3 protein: CASSRRGQVPKNIQYF; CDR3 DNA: TGTGCCAGCAGCCGCAGGGGGCAGGTTCCGAAAAACATTCAGTACTTC
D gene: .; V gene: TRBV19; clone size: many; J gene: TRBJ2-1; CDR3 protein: CASSDPGENNEQFF; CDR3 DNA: TGTGCCAGTAGTGACCCGGGAGAGAACAATGAGCAGTTCTTC
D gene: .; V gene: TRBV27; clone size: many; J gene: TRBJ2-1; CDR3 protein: CASSLTGLGSTYNEQFF; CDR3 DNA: TGTGCCAGCAGTTTAACAGGTTTGGGGTCAACCTACAATGAGCAGTTCTTC
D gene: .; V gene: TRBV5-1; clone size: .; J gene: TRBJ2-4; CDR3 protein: CASSVGHLNKNIQYF; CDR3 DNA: TGCGCCAGCAGCGTCGGACACCTGAACAAAAACATTCAGTACTTC
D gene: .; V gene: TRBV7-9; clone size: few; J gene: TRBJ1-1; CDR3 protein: CASSLGHSMNTEAFF; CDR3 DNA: TGTGCCAGCAGCTTAGGACACAGTATGAACACTGAAGCTTTCTTT
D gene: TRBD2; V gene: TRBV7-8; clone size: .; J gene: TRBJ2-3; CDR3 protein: CASSKVRGRADTQYF; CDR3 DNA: TGTGCCAGCAGCAAAGTCCGGGGGAGGGCAGATACGCAGTATTTT
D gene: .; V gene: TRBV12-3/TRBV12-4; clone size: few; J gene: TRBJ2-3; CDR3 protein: CASSLARPSTDTQYF; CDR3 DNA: TGTGCCAGCAGTTTAGCTAGGCCAAGCACAGATACGCAGTATTTT
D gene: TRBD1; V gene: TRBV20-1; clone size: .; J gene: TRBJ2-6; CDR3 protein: CSARVQGAGANVLTF; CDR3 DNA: TGCAGTGCTAGAGTACAGGGGGCTGGGGCCAACGTCCTGACTTTC
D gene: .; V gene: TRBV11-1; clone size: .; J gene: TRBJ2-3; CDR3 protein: CASSRYSAPGDRWLLTDTQYF; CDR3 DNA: TGTGCCAGCAGCCGATACTCGGCCCCAGGGGACCGATGGCTTCTCACAGATACGCAGTATTTT
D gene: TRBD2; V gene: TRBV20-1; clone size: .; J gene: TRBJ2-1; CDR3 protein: CSAHPTSGSYNEQFF; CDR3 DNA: TGCAGTGCCCACCCCACTAGCGGCTCCTACAATGAGCAGTTCTTC
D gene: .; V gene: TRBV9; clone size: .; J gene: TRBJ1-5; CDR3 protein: CASSVGMSNQPQHF; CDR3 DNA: TGTGCCAGCAGCGTAGGGATGAGCAATCAGCCCCAGCATTTT
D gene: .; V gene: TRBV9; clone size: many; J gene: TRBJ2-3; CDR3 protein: CASSVEAGRTDTQYF; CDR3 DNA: TGTGCCAGCAGCGTAGAGGCGGGGCGCACAGATACGCAGTATTTT
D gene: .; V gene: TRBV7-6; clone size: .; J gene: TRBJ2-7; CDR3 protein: CASSKYRSYEQYF; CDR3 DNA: TGTGCCAGCAGCAAATACAGGAGTTACGAGCAGTACTTC
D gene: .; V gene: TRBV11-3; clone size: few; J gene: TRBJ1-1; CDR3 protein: CASSSDGQINTEAFF; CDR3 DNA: TGTGCCAGCAGCTCAGACGGACAAATTAACACTGAAGCTTTCTTT
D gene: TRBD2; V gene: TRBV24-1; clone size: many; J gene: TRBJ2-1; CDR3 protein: CATSDSTSGRYNEQFF; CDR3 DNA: TGTGCCACCAGTGATTCGACTAGCGGGAGGTACAATGAGCAGTTCTTC
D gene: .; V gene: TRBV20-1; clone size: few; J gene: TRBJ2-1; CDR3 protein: CSPRGEYNEQFF; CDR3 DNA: TGCAGTCCCCGGGGAGAGTACAATGAGCAGTTCTTC
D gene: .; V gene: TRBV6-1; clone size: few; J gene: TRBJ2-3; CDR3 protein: CASSEWGRTDTQYF; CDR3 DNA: TGTGCCAGCAGTGAATGGGGGCGGACAGATACGCAGTATTTT
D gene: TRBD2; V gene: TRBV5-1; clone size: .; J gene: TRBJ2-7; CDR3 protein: CASRSGLAGSYEQYF; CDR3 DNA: TGCGCCAGCAGATCGGGACTAGCGGGATCCTACGAGCAGTACTTC
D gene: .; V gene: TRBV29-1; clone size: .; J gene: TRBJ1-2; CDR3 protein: CSVPARGWKGYTF; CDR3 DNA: TGCAGCGTTCCCGCGAGGGGGTGGAAAGGCTACACCTTC
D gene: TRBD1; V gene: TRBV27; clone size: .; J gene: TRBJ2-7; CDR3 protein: CASMKGQGSYEQYF; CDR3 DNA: TGTGCCAGCATGAAGGGACAGGGCTCCTACGAGCAGTACTTC
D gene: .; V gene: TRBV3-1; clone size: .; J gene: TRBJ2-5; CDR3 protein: CASSHKGRGETQYF; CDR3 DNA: TGTGCCAGCAGCCATAAGGGCAGGGGAGAGACCCAGTACTTC
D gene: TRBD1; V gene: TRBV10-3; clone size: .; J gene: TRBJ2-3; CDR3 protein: CAISERDRGDRVDTQYF; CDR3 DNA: TGTGCCATCAGTGAAAGGGATAGAGGGGACAGGGTCGATACGCAGTATTTT
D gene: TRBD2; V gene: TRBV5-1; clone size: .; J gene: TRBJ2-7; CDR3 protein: CASRRDYLYEQYF; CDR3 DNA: TGCGCCAGCCGGCGGGACTACCTCTACGAGCAGTACTTC
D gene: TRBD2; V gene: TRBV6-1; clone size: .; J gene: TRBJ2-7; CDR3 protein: CASRGSGRIEEQYF; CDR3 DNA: TGTGCCAGCAGGGGGAGCGGGAGGATAGAGGAGCAGTACTTC
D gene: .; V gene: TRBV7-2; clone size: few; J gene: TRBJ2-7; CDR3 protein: CASSSSRYEQYF; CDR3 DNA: TGTGCCAGCAGCTCCTCCCGGTACGAGCAGTACTTC
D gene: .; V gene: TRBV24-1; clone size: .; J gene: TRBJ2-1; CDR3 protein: CATAGQPYNEQFF; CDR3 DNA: TGTGCCACCGCTGGACAGCCCTACAATGAGCAGTTCTTC
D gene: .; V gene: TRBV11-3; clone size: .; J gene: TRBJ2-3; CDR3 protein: CASSKGRRTDTQYF; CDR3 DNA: TGTGCCAGCAGCAAGGGACGGCGCACAGATACGCAGTATTTT
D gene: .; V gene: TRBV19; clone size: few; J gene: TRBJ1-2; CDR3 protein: CASSIDPGNYGYTF; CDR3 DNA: TGTGCCAGTAGTATAGATCCGGGGAACTATGGCTACACCTTC
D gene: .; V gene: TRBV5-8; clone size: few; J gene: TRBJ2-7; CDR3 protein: CASSLTAHGRDF; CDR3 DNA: TGTGCCAGCAGCTTGACCGCACACGGCAGGGACTTC
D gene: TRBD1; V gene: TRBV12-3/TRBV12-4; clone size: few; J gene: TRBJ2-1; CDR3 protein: CASSVTGEFPPNPRFEQFF; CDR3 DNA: TGTGCCAGCAGTGTAACAGGGGAATTCCCTCCCAATCCCCGTTTTGAGCAGTTCTTC
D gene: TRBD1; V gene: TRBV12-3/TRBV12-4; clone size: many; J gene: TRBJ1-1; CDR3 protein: CASRQRDRVVTEAFF; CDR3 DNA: TGTGCCAGCAGGCAGCGGGACAGGGTGGTCACTGAAGCTTTCTTT
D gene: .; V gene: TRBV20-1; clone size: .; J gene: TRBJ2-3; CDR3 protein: CSASLRELGPDTQYF; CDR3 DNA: TGCAGTGCTAGTCTCCGGGAGTTGGGTCCAGATACGCAGTATTTT
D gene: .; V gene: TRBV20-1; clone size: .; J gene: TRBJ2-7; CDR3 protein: CSAMLWGETNYYEQYF; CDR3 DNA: TGCAGTGCTATGCTATGGGGGGAGACTAACTACTACGAGCAGTACTTC
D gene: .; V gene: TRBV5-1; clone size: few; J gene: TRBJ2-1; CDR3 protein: CASSLVSEFHGNEQFF; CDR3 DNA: TGCGCCAGCAGCTTGGTGTCAGAGTTCCATGGGAATGAGCAGTTCTTC
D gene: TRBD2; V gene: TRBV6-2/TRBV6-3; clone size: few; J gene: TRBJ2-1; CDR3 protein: CASTGGSYNEQFF; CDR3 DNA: TGTGCCAGCACGGGGGGTTCCTACAATGAGCAGTTCTTC
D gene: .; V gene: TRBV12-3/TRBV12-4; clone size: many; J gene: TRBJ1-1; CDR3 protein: CASSPRPVKMNTEAFF; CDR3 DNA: TGTGCCAGCAGTCCTAGGCCAGTTAAAATGAACACTGAAGCTTTCTTT
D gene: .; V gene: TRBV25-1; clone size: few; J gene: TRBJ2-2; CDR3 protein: CASSEFLNTGELFF; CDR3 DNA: TGTGCCAGCAGTGAATTCCTGAACACCGGGGAGCTGTTTTTT
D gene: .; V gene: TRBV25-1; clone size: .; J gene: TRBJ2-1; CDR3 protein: CASSALNEQFF; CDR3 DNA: TGTGCCAGCAGTGCCCTGAATGAGCAGTTCTTC
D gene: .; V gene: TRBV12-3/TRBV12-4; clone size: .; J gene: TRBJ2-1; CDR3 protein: CASSLFVADHNEQFF; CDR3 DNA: TGTGCCAGCAGTTTATTCGTAGCGGATCACAATGAGCAGTTCTTC
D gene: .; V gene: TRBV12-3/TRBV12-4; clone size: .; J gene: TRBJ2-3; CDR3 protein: CASSFQRTHTDTQYF; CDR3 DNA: TGTGCCAGCAGTTTCCAGCGGACACACACAGATACGCAGTATTTT
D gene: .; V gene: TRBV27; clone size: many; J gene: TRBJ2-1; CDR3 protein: CASSWTGNEQFF; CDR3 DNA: TGTGCCAGCAGCTGGACGGGGAATGAGCAGTTCTTC
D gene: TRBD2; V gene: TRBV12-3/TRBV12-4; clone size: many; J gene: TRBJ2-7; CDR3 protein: CASSRTSGSIYEQYF; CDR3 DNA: TGTGCCAGCAGTCGGACTAGCGGGAGTATCTACGAGCAGTACTTC
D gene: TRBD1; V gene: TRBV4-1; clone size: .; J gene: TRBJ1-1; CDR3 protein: CASSLNPGQGSNTEAFF; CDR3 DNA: TGCGCCAGCAGCCTAAACCCGGGACAGGGGTCGAACACTGAAGCTTTCTTT